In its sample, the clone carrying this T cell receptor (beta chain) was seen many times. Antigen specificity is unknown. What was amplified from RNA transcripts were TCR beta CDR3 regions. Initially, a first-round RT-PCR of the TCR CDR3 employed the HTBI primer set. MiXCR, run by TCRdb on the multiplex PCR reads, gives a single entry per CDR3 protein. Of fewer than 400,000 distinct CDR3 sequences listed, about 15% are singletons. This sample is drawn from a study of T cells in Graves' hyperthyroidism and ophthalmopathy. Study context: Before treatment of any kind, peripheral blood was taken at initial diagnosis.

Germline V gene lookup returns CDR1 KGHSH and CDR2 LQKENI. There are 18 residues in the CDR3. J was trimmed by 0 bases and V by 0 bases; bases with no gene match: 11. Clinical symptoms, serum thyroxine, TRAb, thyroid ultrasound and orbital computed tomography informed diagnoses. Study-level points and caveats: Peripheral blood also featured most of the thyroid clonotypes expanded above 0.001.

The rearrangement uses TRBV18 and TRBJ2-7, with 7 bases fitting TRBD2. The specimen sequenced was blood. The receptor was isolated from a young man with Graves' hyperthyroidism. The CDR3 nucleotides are TGTGCCAGCTCACCACCAACGGGGGGAAACGCCCTCTCCTACGAGCAGTACTTC. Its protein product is CASSPPTGGNALSYEQYF. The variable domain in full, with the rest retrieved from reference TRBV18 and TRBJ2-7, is NAGVMQNPRHLVRRRGQEARLRCSPMKGHSHVYWYRQLPEEGLKFMVYLQKENIIDESGMPKERFSAEFPKEGPSILRIQQVVRGDSAAYFCASSPPTGGNALSYEQYFGPGTRLTVT.